What follows are 13 T cell receptor beta chains derived from one specimen sequenced in a study of blood T cells in healthy people across ages. Through a sample-barcoded 5' primer and a J-beta primer mix, a second PCR was run for 7 to 11 cycles. TCRdb reanalysed the 5' RACE reads using MiXCR and keeps one entry per CDR3 protein. The sample records approximately 900,000 distinct CDR3 sequences, almost 30% being singletons. The same data also contributed to another study, on T cells of mothers and their children.

The sequenced sample consisted of blood. The receptors were sampled from a woman aged 40-49 years in good health.

This clonotype was observed a few times. The chain employs TRBV7-3 and TRBJ1-2; possible D gene TRBD1, 6 bases. From germline, CDR1 is SGHTA and CDR2 FQGTGA. Trimming left V 4 bases short and J 4 bases short, with 16 bases between. This CDR3 is 15 amino acids long. The CDR3, as DNA: TGTGCCAGCAGCTCCAATCCAGGGGTGACCTATGGCTACACCTTC. This sequence encodes CASSSNPGVTYGYTF.

This clonotype was counted ten times or more. The V call is TRBV7-9, the J call TRBJ2-4; D remains ambiguous. The length of the CDR3 is 12 residues. CDR1 is SEHNR and CDR2 is FQNEAQ in the germline V gene (reference sequence). V lost 1 base and J lost 6, with 4 bases in between. This CDR3 reads CASSLDVNIQYF. The CDR3 nucleotides read TGTGCCAGCAGCTTAGACGTAAACATTCAGTACTTC.

This clonotype was detected only a few times. The V and J genes are TRBV5-1 and TRBJ1-2; possibly TRBD1 for D (5 bases). Germline V gene data show CDR1 as SGHRS and CDR2 as YFSETQ. This CDR3 contains 15 residues. The V gene lost 4 bases and the J gene lost 0 bases, with 13 bases spanning the gap. The CDR3 DNA is TGCGCCAGCAGCCCCACGGGGGAGTCTAACTATGGCTACACCTTC. It specifies CASSPTGESNYGYTF.

This clonotype has more than one count but fewer than ten. The J gene is TRBJ1-2, the V gene TRBV7-2, with a tentative D call TRBD1 (5 bases). The germline CDR1 and CDR2 sequences are SGHTA and FQGNSA. With 5 bases removed from V and 7 bases from J, the gap between germline ends came to 17 bases. The CDR3 has 14 residues. The CDR3 loop reads CASSQALGEGGYTF. The CDR3 nucleotides are TGTGCCAGCAGCCAGGCCCTGGGGGAGGGTGGCTACACCTTC.

This clonotype occurred a few times. This may stem from a read error, because a much larger clone lies one nucleotide away. A read error is likely, as this CDR3 ends without the conserved phenylalanine or tryptophan. The chain combines TRBV7-6 with TRBJ2-4; TRBD1 agrees at 8 bases. The end of the DNA fits TRBJ2-7 better, so the J call may be wrong. In germline, CDR1 is SGHVS, CDR2 FNYEAQ. CDR3 size: 16 residues. DNA for the CDR3: TGTGCCAGCAGCTTAGCCCATGGACAGGGTTGGAGCGAGCAGTACTTA. This encodes CASSLAHGQGWSEQYL.

A few counts support this clonotype. One end of the junction is discordant with germline, which a read error may explain. V usage is TRBV6-6 and J usage is TRBJ1-5; 7 bases fit TRBD1. Per germline, CDR1 MNHNY and CDR2 SVGAGI (reference sequence). The CDR3 contains 14 residues. Here the CDR3 DNA reads TGTGCCGGCAGCACCGACAGGGGCAATCAGCCCCAGCATTTT. Translation gives CAGSTDRGNQPQHF.

In its sample, this clonotype was seen many times. The chain couples TRBV20-1 to TRBJ2-7; 7 nucleotides align to TRBD1. CDR1 DFQATT and CDR2 SNEGSKA come from the germline V gene (reference sequence). This CDR3 has 13 residues. After removal of 5 bases from V and 1 base from J, the junction contained 5 bases not matched to a gene. The CDR3 loop reads CSAYRGRSYEQYF. The CDR3 DNA reads as TGCAGTGCTTACAGGGGACGGTCCTACGAGCAGTACTTC.

The rearrangement links TRBV7-2 to TRBJ2-5; D gene uncertain. V dropped 3 bases and J dropped 3 bases, with 8 bases sitting between them. From germline, CDR1 is SGHTA and CDR2 FQGNSA. The CDR3 covers 13 residues. The CDR3 sequence is CASSLSYKETQYF. CDR3 coding DNA: TGTGCCAGCAGCTTGAGCTATAAAGAGACCCAGTACTTC.

This sequence joins TRBV6-1 and TRBJ2-2; D unresolved. V was cut by 11 bases and J by 2 bases, with 12 bases left in between. Germline CDR1 reads MNHNS; CDR2 reads SASEGT. The CDR3 consists of 13 residues. CDR3 sequence: CAGKVGNTGELFF. CDR3 bases: TGTGCCGGCAAAGTCGGAAACACCGGGGAGCTGTTTTTT.

Many counts were recorded for this clonotype. The chain links TRBV20-1 to TRBJ2-1, with D possibly matching TRBD1 (5 bases). V lost 6 bases and J lost 2, with 17 bases in between. CDR1 is DFQATT, CDR2 SNEGSKA, per germline (reference sequence). The CDR3 has 15 amino acids. CDR3 sequence (DNA): TGCAGTGCCAACGTTAAGCAGGGAACCTACAATGAGCAGTTCTTC. Amino acid sequence: CSANVKQGTYNEQFF.

Many counts were recorded for this clonotype. The J gene is TRBJ1-4, the V gene TRBV7-2; a weak D match, TRBD1 (6 bases). The CDR3 runs 15 residues. Germline lookup yields CDR1 SGHTA and CDR2 FQGNSA. V lost 7 bases and J 7 bases, leaving 19 bases between the germline ends. In DNA, the CDR3 is TGTGCCAGCACCCCCTATGGAGGGGGACCTGAAAAACTGTTTTTT. This encodes CASTPYGGGPEKLFF.

The CDR3 spells CASSPFGTFTDGQFF. The DNA of the CDR3 is TGTGCCAGCAGTCCGTTCGGGACCTTCACCGATGGGCAGTTCTTC. This chain uses TRBV2 with TRBJ2-1, with D possibly being TRBD1 or TRBD2 (5 bases each). CDR3 length: 15 amino acids. V gave up 5 bases and J gave up 12 bases, with 23 bases separating them. Germline V gives CDR1 SNHLY, CDR2 FYNNEI.

V is TRBV9 and J is TRBJ1-6; TRBD1 matches 7 bases. The CDR3 runs 13 residues. J gave up 3 bases and V 7 bases, and 1 base lay outside the gene matches. From germline, CDR1 is SGDLS and CDR2 YYNGEE. The CDR3 bases are TGTGCCAGCGGGGACAGCTATAATTCACCCCTCCACTTT. As protein: CASGDSYNSPLHF.